One sample yielded the 28 T cell receptor beta chains listed below, sequenced in a study of T-cell reconstitution after alpha-beta-depleted transplantation in children. Unique molecular identifiers were incorporated during preparation of the TCRbeta library. One entry per CDR3 protein, called by TCRdb with MiXCR from the PCR reads. The repertoire holds about 980,000 distinct CDR3 sequences, with around 30% as singletons. The input for sequencing was PBMCs, mostly from graft donor cells, taken 360 days after TCRalphabeta/CD19-depleted stem cell transplant. The receptors here all came from a boy under two years old who had a stem cell transplant for SCID, so the T cells may come from the graft donor.

The J gene is TRBJ1-4, the V gene TRBV27; D is unclear. Per the germline V gene, CDR1 is MNHEY and CDR2 is SMNVEV (reference sequence). The length of the CDR3 is 14 residues. Trimming cost V 4 bases and J 5 bases, with 11 bases left between them. The CDR3 protein is CASSYRVPNEKLFF. The DNA for the CDR3 is TGTGCCAGCAGTTACCGGGTCCCCAATGAAAAACTGTTTTTT.

The chain carries TRBV6-1 and TRBJ1-2; TRBD1 agrees at 7 bases. The junction had 9 bases not matched to a gene; V was cut back by 6 bases and J by 2 bases. The CDR3 spans 15 residues. The V gene's germline CDR1 is MNHNS and CDR2 SASEGT. The CDR3 DNA reads TGTGCCAGCAGCCAAACAAAGACAGGGAACTATGGCTACACCTTC. It is translated as CASSQTKTGNYGYTF.

This chain joins TRBV12-3 or TRBV12-4 and TRBJ2-3; a weak D match, TRBD2 (6 bases). V dropped 3 bases and J dropped 5 bases, with 21 bases sitting between them. There are 17 residues in the CDR3. The CDR3 reads CASSFPKRLANLDTQYF. CDR3 nucleotide sequence: TGTGCCAGCAGTTTTCCCAAGCGTCTAGCGAACCTAGATACGCAGTATTTT.

The chain recombines TRBV5-1 with TRBJ2-7, with D possibly matching TRBD1 (5 bases). Per the germline V gene, CDR1 is SGHRS and CDR2 is YFSETQ. V gave up 4 bases and J gave up 6 bases, with 17 bases separating them. The CDR3 is 14 amino acids. The CDR3 spells CASSPGQGEFEQYF. CDR3 nucleotide sequence: TGCGCCAGCAGCCCCGGACAAGGCGAGTTCGAGCAGTACTTC. The full variable domain, in which reference TRBV5-1 and TRBJ2-7 provide the parts outside the CDR3, is KAGVTQTPRYLIKTRGQQVTLSCSPISGHRSVSWYQQTPGQGLQFLFEYFSETQRNKGNFPGRFSGRQFSNSRSEMNVSTLELGDSALYLCASSPGQGEFEQYFGPGTRLTVT.

The CDR3 DNA reads as TGTGCCAGTAGTACCCGGAGGGTCTCGGAGACCCAGTACTTC. This translates into CASSTRRVSETQYF. The chain links TRBV19 to TRBJ2-5; tentatively, D is TRBD2 (6 bases). V lost 4 bases, J lost 5 bases, and 14 bases lay in between. Looked up from germline, CDR1 is LNHDA and CDR2 is SQIVND (reference sequence). The CDR3 sequence is 14 residues long.

This clonotype has only a few counts. The chain has TRBV20-1 and TRBJ2-7, with 8 bases matching TRBD1. There are 14 residues in the CDR3. The V gene's germline CDR1 is DFQATT and CDR2 SNEGSKA (reference sequence). V was clipped by 6 bases and J by 1 base; unmatched bases: 8. The CDR3 DNA sequence: TGCAGTGCCTTAGGACAGGGAGTATCCTACGAGCAGTACTTC. Translated, it gives CSALGQGVSYEQYF.

This sequence joins TRBV15 and TRBJ2-5, with D possibly being TRBD1 (6 bases). V dropped 1 base and J dropped 4 bases, with 10 bases sitting between them. CDR1 is LNHNV and CDR2 is YYDKDF in the germline V gene (reference sequence). The CDR3 has 14 residues. As DNA, the CDR3 is TGTGCCACCAGCAGAGTGGGGGCCGGAGAGACCCAGTACTTC. This translates into CATSRVGAGETQYF.

This clonotype has only a few counts. The chain uses TRBV20-1 and TRBJ1-6, with D possibly matching TRBD1 (5 bases). The V gene's germline CDR1 is DFQATT and CDR2 SNEGSKA (reference sequence). The V and J ends lost 5 bases and 0 bases respectively, with 11 bases between them. The CDR3 runs 15 residues. In DNA form, the CDR3 reads TGCAGTGCTTTGACCGACAGCTCCTATAATTCACCCCTCCACTTT. Encoded protein: CSALTDSSYNSPLHF.

This clonotype appeared a few times. The genes are TRBV5-1 and TRBJ2-7; 8 bases match TRBD2. V gave up 4 bases and J gave up 2 bases; unmatched junction bases: 8. CDR1 and CDR2 from the germline V gene are SGHRS and YFSETQ. This CDR3 spans 15 amino acids. The CDR3 DNA follows: TGCGCCAGCAGCGCCTTAGCGGGGCCCACCTACGAGCAGTACTTC. Its protein product is CASSALAGPTYEQYF.

This clonotype was found a few times. The rearrangement uses TRBV4-3 and TRBJ2-3; 9 nucleotides align to TRBD2. CDR1 is LGHNA and CDR2 is YSLEER in the germline V gene. After removal of 0 bases from V and 1 base from J, the junction contained 5 bases not matched to a gene. The CDR3 loop spans 17 amino acids. DNA of the CDR3: TGCGCCAGCAGCCAAGATATAGAGCGGGGGGGCACAGATACGCAGTATTTT. Translation gives CASSQDIERGGTDTQYF.

This clonotype has just a few counts. The rearrangement uses TRBV5-1 and TRBJ1-1, with TRBD1 as a possible D gene (5 bases). Trimming removed 4 bases at V and 4 bases at J, with 17 bases between. Germline assignment: CDR1 SGHRS and CDR2 YFSETQ. CDR3 length: 15 amino acids. The CDR3 DNA follows: TGCGCCAGCAGCCGAGGGGAAGTGGGGGGCACTGAAGCTTTCTTT. This gives the protein CASSRGEVGGTEAFF.

This clonotype was seen only once. The gene calls are TRBV18 and TRBJ2-2; D ambiguous. Between the trimmed V and J ends, which lost 0 bases and 2 bases, there was a span of 10 bases. The CDR3 sequence is 16 residues long. CDR1 and CDR2 (germline): KGHSH, LQKENI. Here the CDR3 DNA reads TGTGCCAGCTCACCACCTATCAGAGCAAACACCGGGGAGCTGTTTTTT. It encodes CASSPPIRANTGELFF.

The chain carries TRBV20-1 and TRBJ2-1; 13 bases match TRBD2. The V segment lost 6 bases and the J segment 7 bases; nucleotides outside the gene matches: 9. Germline assignment: CDR1 DFQATT and CDR2 SNEGSKA (reference sequence). The length of the CDR3 is 15 residues. The CDR3 here is CSAERTSGGRNEQFF. CDR3 bases: TGCAGTGCCGAGCGGACTAGCGGGGGTCGGAATGAGCAGTTCTTC.

The chain employs TRBV5-1 and TRBJ2-7; D possibly corresponds to TRBD2 (5 bases). The CDR3 extends over 16 amino acids. V was clipped by 0 bases and J by 6 bases, with 19 bases between them. Germline-derived CDR1 and CDR2 are SGHRS and YFSETQ. The CDR3 reads CASSLVSGVTAGEQYF. The CDR3 coding sequence is TGCGCCAGCAGCTTGGTTTCCGGAGTCACGGCGGGCGAGCAGTACTTC.

This clonotype was recorded a few times. The chain employs TRBV28 and TRBJ2-5, with a weak D call TRBD1 (6 bases). V was trimmed by 4 bases and J by 2 bases, leaving 14 bases between them. Germline V gene lookup returns CDR1 MDHEN and CDR2 SYDVKM. The CDR3 consists of 15 residues. CDR3 sequence (DNA): TGTGCCAGCAGTTCCCTCCGGGACAATCAAGAGACCCAGTACTTC. Residues: CASSSLRDNQETQYF.

The table lists this clonotype with a few counts. The V and J genes are TRBV12-3 or TRBV12-4 and TRBJ2-5; the match to TRBD2 covers 9 bases. This CDR3 is 16 amino acids long. V trimming: 2 bases; J trimming: 4 bases; junction bases outside the gene matches: 8. CDR3 sequence reads: CASSLIGGGAGETQYF. The CDR3 nucleotides read TGTGCCAGCAGTTTAATTGGCGGGGGGGCGGGAGAGACCCAGTACTTC.

The genes are TRBV5-1 and TRBJ2-7, with 12 bases fitting TRBD2. This CDR3 has 16 amino acids. The germline CDR1 and CDR2 sequences are SGHRS and YFSETQ. J was trimmed by 0 bases and V by 0 bases; bases with no gene match: 1. CDR3 region: CASSLEGLAGSYEQYF. For the CDR3, the DNA is TGCGCCAGCAGCTTGGAGGGACTAGCGGGCTCCTACGAGCAGTACTTC.

This clonotype has only a few counts. The chain recombines TRBV20-1 with TRBJ2-7, with TRBD2 identical over 11 bases. V lost 3 bases, J lost 7 bases, and 8 bases stayed unmatched. The CDR3 runs to 14 residues. CDR1 DFQATT and CDR2 SNEGSKA come from the germline V gene (reference sequence). CDR3 amino acids: CSASPLAGVREQYF. The CDR3 DNA sequence: TGCAGTGCTAGTCCACTAGCGGGGGTAAGGGAGCAGTACTTC.

This clonotype was counted only a few times. The chain joins TRBV29-1 to TRBJ2-5; 9 bases are shared with TRBD1. The CDR3 is 13 amino acids. V lost 7 bases, J lost 4 bases, and 7 bases stayed unmatched. Germline CDR1 reads SQVTM; CDR2 reads ANQGSEA. The CDR3 DNA reads TGCAGCGGAGGACAGGGGAGAGGAGAGACCCAGTACTTC. Its translation is CSGGQGRGETQYF.

This clonotype occurred a few times. The V gene is TRBV20-1, the J gene TRBJ2-3, with 8 bases that match TRBD1. Germline V gene sequence: CDR1 DFQATT, CDR2 SNEGSKA (reference sequence). The CDR3 is 15 residues long. Trimming cost V 5 bases and J 6 bases; bases outside gene matches: 13. The CDR3, as DNA: TGCAGTGCTCCCGATTTTAGCAGGGGGCGCGATACGCAGTATTTT. Amino acid sequence: CSAPDFSRGRDTQYF.

This clonotype was counted a few times. The chain uses TRBV24-1 and TRBJ2-1; 8 bases line up with TRBD2. The ends lost 4 bases at V and 6 bases at J; junction bases unmatched: 7. The germline V gene has CDR1 KGHDR and CDR2 SFDVKD. This CDR3 comprises 15 residues. CDR3 nucleotide sequence: TGTGCCACCAGTGAAGGCTCGGGGGGGATCAATGAGCAGTTCTTC. Its protein is CATSEGSGGINEQFF.

This chain connects TRBV5-1 to TRBJ2-1, with 15 bases identical to TRBD2. With 3 bases clipped from V and 4 bases from J, the junction kept 5 bases outside the gene matches. Per germline, CDR1 SGHRS and CDR2 YFSETQ. This CDR3 is 17 amino acids long. CDR3 coding DNA: TGCGCCAGCAGCTCGGGGACTAGCGGGGGGTTATACAATGAGCAGTTCTTC. Translation: CASSSGTSGGLYNEQFF.

This clonotype was found once. The V gene is TRBV9, the J gene TRBJ1-1; tentatively, D is TRBD1 (5 bases). The V end lost 3 bases, the J end lost 5 bases, and 14 bases lay between the germline ends. The CDR3 consists of 14 residues. Germline loops: CDR1 SGDLS, CDR2 YYNGEE. Here the CDR3 reads CASSARVGGTEAFF. CDR3 in DNA: TGTGCCAGCAGCGCCAGGGTTGGCGGAACTGAAGCTTTCTTT.

This chain joins TRBV11-1 and TRBJ2-1, with 10 bases that match TRBD1. The germline V gene has CDR1 SGHAT and CDR2 FQDESV (reference sequence). The CDR3 totals 15 residues. V shed 6 bases and J 8 bases; nucleotides not matched to a gene: 10. The CDR3 is CASRWGQGNVDEQFF. The DNA of the CDR3 is TGTGCCAGCAGATGGGGACAGGGGAATGTCGATGAGCAGTTCTTC.

The rearrangement links TRBV29-1 to TRBJ2-1; 9 bases align to TRBD2. There are 14 residues in the CDR3. Germline loops: CDR1 SQVTM, CDR2 ANQGSEA. With 4 bases clipped from V and 4 bases from J, the junction kept 5 bases outside the gene matches. DNA of the CDR3: TGCAGCGTTGGTCTCGCGGGGGGGTACAATGAGCAGTTCTTC. It yields the protein CSVGLAGGYNEQFF.

This chain uses TRBV20-1 with TRBJ2-1; tentative D call: TRBD2 (5 bases). V was clipped by 0 bases and J by 5 bases, with 11 bases between them. The CDR3 sequence is 14 residues long. Germline-derived CDR1 and CDR2 are DFQATT and SNEGSKA (reference sequence). The CDR3 nucleotides read TGCAGTGCTAGAGATCGGAGGTCAAACAATGAGCAGTTCTTC. Translation gives CSARDRRSNNEQFF.

This clonotype was picked up a small number of times. The chain uses TRBV5-1 and TRBJ2-5; TRBD1 might be the D (7 bases). The germline gives CDR1 SGHRS, CDR2 YFSETQ. This CDR3 spans 13 amino acids. Trimming cost V 6 bases and J 5 bases, with 14 bases left between them. CDR3 sequence (DNA): TGCGCCAGCACCGGAGGGGGCCAGGAGACCCAGTACTTC. Translation gives CASTGGGQETQYF.

The chain joins TRBV12-3 or TRBV12-4 to TRBJ1-6, with 7 bases lining up with TRBD1. The CDR3 contains 13 residues. J lost 8 bases, V lost 9 bases, and 7 bases had no gene match. DNA of the CDR3: TGTGCCAGTCAACCAGACAGGGATTCACCCCTCCACTTT. As protein: CASQPDRDSPLHF.